These 2 T cell receptor beta chains originate from one sample sequenced in a study of blood T cell repertoires in COVID-19. TCRdb keeps only in-frame clones here, not all; method: immunoSEQ multiplex PCR. The data contain around 60,000 clones, around four fifths of them seen just once; the ten biggest clones take up 4.5% to 5.5%. Specimen: peripheral blood. The origin of the receptors is a man aged 70-80 years with acute or convalescent COVID-19.

This chain links TRBV25-1 with TRBJ1-5; 9 bases fit TRBD1. The CDR3 spans 15 residues. Trimming at V came to 5 bases and at J to 4 bases, leaving 6 bases not matched to a gene. The germline V gene encodes CDR1 MGHDK and CDR2 SYGVNS. The CDR3 DNA reads TGTGCCAGCAGTCCACGGGGGACAGGGAATCAGCCCCAGCATTTT. Protein product: CASSPRGTGNQPQHF.

The genes are TRBV2 and TRBJ2-3; 10 nucleotides agree with TRBD1. Germline CDR1 SNHLY, CDR2 FYNNEI. V lost 10 bases to trimming and J lost 5 bases; unmatched junction nucleotides: 15. The CDR3 is 16 residues long. The CDR3 protein is CATAGQGSPIEDTQYF. DNA for the CDR3: TGTGCCACCGCGGGACAGGGGTCTCCCATAGAAGATACGCAGTATTTT.